This paragraph covers one T cell receptor beta chain sequence. Antigen specificity is unknown. The DNA ends 3 residues before the CDR3 does, and the rest of the CDR3 is filled in from the germline J gene. This sample also contains other DNA sequences that code for the same CDR3. These data originate in a study of T cells in women clearing cervical HPV infection. Study at large: Controls' single incident HPV16 infection cleared within 12 months without precancer.

V dropped 2 bases and J dropped 4 bases, with 10 bases sitting between them. The CDR3 consists of 14 residues. Germline V gene lookup returns CDR1 SGHDT and CDR2 YYEEEE. Only in-frame clones appear in the TCRdb table, and some are missing; sequencing was by immunoSEQ multiplex PCR. Reported are some 15,000 clones; the ten largest clones contain less than 25%. Study-level findings and limits: Controls had more TRBV6-7 (0.16%) than cases (roughly 0.11%).

V and J are TRBV5-6 and TRBJ1-3; no firm D call. The clonotype was recovered from a woman between 18 and 69 years old with a cervical HPV16 infection that either progressed to CIN3+ or cleared (not recorded which). The sequenced material came from blood buffy coat. The CDR3 sequence: CASSFGEGGNTIYF. The CDR3 DNA, read in part, is TGTGCCAGCAGCTTCGGGGAGGGAGGAAACACC.